These T cell receptor beta chains were read from a single sample in a study of T cells in Graves' hyperthyroidism and ophthalmopathy. Via MiXCR, TCRdb re-called the multiplex PCR reads, giving one row per CDR3 protein. The sample shows about 380,000 distinct CDR3 sequences, under 20% of them seen only once. The specimen was blood. These receptors were collected from a man between 18 and 35 years old with Graves' ophthalmopathy. The CDR3 runs from the conserved cysteine through the conserved F or W.

16	TRBV19	TRBJ2-5	CASSSLLGTTQETQYF
14	TRBV7-8	TRBJ2-1	CASSRRPTYNEQFF
13	TRBV10-2	TRBJ2-3	CARSSVQGDTQYF
15	TRBV9	TRBJ1-1	CASSVGGISNTEAFF
15	TRBV19	TRBJ2-1	CASSWTSESYNEQFF
14	TRBV28	TRBJ1-1	CASIMGQVTTEAFF
16	TRBV24-1	TRBJ2-5	CATSGRDRGGLGTQYF
13	TRBV19	TRBJ1-1	CASGPQGWTEAFF
16	TRBV24-1	TRBJ2-2	CATSDWAGGNTGELFF
14	TRBV25-1	TRBJ1-6	CASSEWGYNSPLHF
16	TRBV6-1	TRBJ1-5	CASSGGVGDLNQPQHF
15	TRBV9	TRBJ2-1	CASSVGGTGRNEQFF
17	TRBV6-1	TRBJ2-2	CASSAKGQIQNTGELFF
15	TRBV12-3/TRBV12-4	TRBJ2-1	CASTGVGLAANEQFF
11	TRBV20-1	TRBJ1-1	CSAGPGGLAFF
13	TRBV20-1	TRBJ2-3	CSAPLGGADTQYF
17	TRBV4-1	TRBJ1-5	CASSQVPTGNSNQPQHF
11	TRBV20-1	TRBJ2-2	CSAEGTGELFF
17	TRBV15	TRBJ2-5	CATSRLQGLLTTETQYF
15	TRBV2	TRBJ1-2	CACSTPRVGGYGYTF
14	TRBV5-1	TRBJ2-1	CASSLRAGDNEQFF
16	TRBV19	TRBJ2-4	CASSIGGRGSENIQYF
14	TRBV7-9	TRBJ1-2	CASSPDRAEDGYTF
12	TRBV20-1	TRBJ2-1	CSAPRTANEQFF